This T cell receptor beta chain was identified in a study of OX40 agonist ivuxolimab in advanced cancers. The length of the CDR3 is 15 residues. Looked up from germline, CDR1 is SGHVS and CDR2 is FNYEAQ. The J segment lost 2 bases and the V segment lost 5 bases, leaving 7 bases of the junction unmatched. Clones were sequenced by immunoSEQ multiplex PCR, and TCRdb holds only the in-frame ones, with some missing. Of about 68,000 clones listed, approximately 80% are singletons. Study-wide findings and caveats: The investigators did not determine what antigen specificity the expanded peripheral T cells had.

About this clone itself: No antigen is known for it.

The clonotype originates from an adult with an advanced solid tumor such as melanoma, head and neck, liver or kidney cancer. The sample was CD4+ or CD8+ T cells sorted from blood, taken in a trial of the OX40 agonist ivuxolimab. The V gene is TRBV7-6, the J gene TRBJ2-3, with 7 nucleotides matching TRBD2. The CDR3 sequence: CASSPVAGVTDTQYF. In DNA, the CDR3 is TGTGCCAGCAGCCCCGTGGCGGGGGTCACAGATACGCAGTATTTT.